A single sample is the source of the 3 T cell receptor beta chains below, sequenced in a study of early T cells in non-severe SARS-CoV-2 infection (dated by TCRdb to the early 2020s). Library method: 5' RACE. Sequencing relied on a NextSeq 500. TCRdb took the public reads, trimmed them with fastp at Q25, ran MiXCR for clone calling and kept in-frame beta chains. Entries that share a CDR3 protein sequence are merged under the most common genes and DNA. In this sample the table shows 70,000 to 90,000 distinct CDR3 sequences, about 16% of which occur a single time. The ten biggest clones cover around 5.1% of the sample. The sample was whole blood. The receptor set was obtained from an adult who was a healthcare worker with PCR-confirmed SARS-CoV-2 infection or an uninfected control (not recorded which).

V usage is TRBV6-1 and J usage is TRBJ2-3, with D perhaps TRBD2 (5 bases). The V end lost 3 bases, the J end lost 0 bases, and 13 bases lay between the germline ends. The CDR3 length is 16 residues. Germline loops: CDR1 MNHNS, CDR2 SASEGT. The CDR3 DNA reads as TGTGCCAGCAGTGAGGGCGCGCGGACTAGCACAGATACGCAGTATTTT. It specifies CASSEGARTSTDTQYF.

The CDR3 sequence: CASSLLAGIYEQYF. The CDR3 DNA reads as TGTGCCAGCAGCTTATTAGCGGGGATCTACGAGCAGTACTTC. V gene TRBV7-2 combines with J gene TRBJ2-7; 8 nucleotides match TRBD2. This CDR3 spans 14 amino acids. Germline V CDR1 and CDR2: SGHTA, FQGNSA. Trimming at V came to 2 bases and at J to 3 bases, leaving 3 bases not matched to a gene.

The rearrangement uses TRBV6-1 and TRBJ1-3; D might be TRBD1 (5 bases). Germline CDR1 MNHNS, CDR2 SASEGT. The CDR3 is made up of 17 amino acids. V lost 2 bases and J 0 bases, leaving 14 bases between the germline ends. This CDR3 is CASSELSGTDSGNTIYF. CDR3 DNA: TGTGCCAGCAGTGAATTATCCGGGACCGACTCTGGAAACACCATATATTTT.